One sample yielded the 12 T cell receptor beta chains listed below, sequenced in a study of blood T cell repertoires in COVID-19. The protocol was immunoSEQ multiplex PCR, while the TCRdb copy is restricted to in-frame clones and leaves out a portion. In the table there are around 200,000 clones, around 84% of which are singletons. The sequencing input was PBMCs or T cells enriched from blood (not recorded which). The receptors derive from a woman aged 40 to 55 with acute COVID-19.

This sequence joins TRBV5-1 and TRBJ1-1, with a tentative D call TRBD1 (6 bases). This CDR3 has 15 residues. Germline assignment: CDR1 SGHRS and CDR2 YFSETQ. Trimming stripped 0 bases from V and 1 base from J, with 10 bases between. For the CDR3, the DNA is TGCGCCAGCAGCTTGGTCCAGGGGACGAACACTGAAGCTTTCTTT. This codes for CASSLVQGTNTEAFF. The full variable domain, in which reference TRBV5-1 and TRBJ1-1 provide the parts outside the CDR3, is KAGVTQTPRYLIKTRGQQVTLSCSPISGHRSVSWYQQTPGQGLQFLFEYFSETQRNKGNFPGRFSGRQFSNSRSEMNVSTLELGDSALYLCASSLVQGTNTEAFFGQGTRLTVV.

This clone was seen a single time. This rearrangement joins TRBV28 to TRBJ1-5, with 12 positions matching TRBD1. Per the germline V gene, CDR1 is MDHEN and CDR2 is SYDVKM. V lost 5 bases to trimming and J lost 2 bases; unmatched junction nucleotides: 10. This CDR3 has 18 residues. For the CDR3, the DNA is TGTGCCAGCAGTAGAGGGACAGGGGGCCTATATGGCAATCAGCCCCAGCATTTT. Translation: CASSRGTGGLYGNQPQHF.

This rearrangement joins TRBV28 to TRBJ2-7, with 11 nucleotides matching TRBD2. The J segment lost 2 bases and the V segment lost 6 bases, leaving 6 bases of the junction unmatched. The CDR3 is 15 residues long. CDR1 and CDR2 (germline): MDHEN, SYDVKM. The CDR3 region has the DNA TGTGCCAGCAGCAGGGGACTAGCGGTAGCCTACGAGCAGTACTTC. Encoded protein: CASSRGLAVAYEQYF.

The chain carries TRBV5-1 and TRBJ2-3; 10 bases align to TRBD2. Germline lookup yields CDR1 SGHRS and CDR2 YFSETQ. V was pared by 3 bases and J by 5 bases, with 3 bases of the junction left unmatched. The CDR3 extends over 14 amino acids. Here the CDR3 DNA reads TGCGCCAGCAGCTCAGGACTAGCGGAAGATACGCAGTATTTT. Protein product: CASSSGLAEDTQYF.

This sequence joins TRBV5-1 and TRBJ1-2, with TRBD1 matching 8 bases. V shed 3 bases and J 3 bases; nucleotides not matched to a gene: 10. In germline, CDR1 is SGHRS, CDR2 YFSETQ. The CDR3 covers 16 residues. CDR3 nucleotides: TGCGCCAGCAGCTCAGGACAGGGCGGATCAGACTATGGCTACACCTTC. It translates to CASSSGQGGSDYGYTF.

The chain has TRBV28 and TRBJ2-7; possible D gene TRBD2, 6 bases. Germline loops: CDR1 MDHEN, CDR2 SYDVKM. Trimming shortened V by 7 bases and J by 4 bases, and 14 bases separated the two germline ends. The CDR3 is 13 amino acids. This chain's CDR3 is CASIMGTSYEQYF. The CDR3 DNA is TGTGCCAGCATTATGGGGACTTCTTACGAGCAGTACTTC.

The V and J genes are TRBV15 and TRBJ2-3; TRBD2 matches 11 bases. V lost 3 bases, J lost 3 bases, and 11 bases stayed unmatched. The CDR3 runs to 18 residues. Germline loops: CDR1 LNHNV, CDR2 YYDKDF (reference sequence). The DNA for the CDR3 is TGTGCCACCAGCAGGGGTGACACCGGGACTAGCGGAACAGATACGCAGTATTTT. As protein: CATSRGDTGTSGTDTQYF.

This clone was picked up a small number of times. The CDR3 DNA is TGTGCCAGCAGCTCTGAAGGGGAGGTATTTTCCTTATCAGAGCCCCAGCATTTT. Translated, it gives CASSSEGEVFSLSEPQHF. This rearrangement joins TRBV7-9 to TRBJ1-5; TRBD1 is a possible D gene (5 bases). The CDR3 contains 18 residues. From germline, CDR1 is SEHNR and CDR2 FQNEAQ (reference sequence). The V gene lost 4 bases and the J gene lost 8 bases, with 27 bases spanning the gap.

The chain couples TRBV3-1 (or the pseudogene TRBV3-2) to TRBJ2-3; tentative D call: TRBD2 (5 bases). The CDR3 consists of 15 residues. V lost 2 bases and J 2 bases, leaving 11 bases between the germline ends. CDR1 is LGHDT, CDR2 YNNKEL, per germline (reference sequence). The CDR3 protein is CASSQTDYYTDTQYF. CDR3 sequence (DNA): TGTGCCAGCAGCCAAACAGACTATTACACAGATACGCAGTATTTT.

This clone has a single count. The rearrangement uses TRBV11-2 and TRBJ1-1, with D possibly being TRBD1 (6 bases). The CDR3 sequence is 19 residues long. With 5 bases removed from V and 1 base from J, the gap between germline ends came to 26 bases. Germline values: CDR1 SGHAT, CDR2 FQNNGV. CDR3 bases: TGTGCCAGCAGCCCGCAAATAGTGCCAAACAGGGAAAAGAACACTGAAGCTTTCTTT. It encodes CASSPQIVPNREKNTEAFF. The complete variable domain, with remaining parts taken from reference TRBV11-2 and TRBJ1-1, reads EAGVAQSPRYKIIEKRQSVAFWCNPISGHATLYWYQQILGQGPKLLIQFQNNGVVDDSQLPKDRFSAERLKGVDSTLKIQPAKLEDSAVYLCASSPQIVPNREKNTEAFFGQGTRLTVV.

The CDR3 nucleotides read TGTGCCAGCAGCCAGTTTGGGGACAGCCTCACCGGGGAGCTGTTTTTT. Protein product: CASSQFGDSLTGELFF. V gene TRBV9 combines with J gene TRBJ2-2; 7 nucleotides match TRBD1. Germline V CDR1 and CDR2: SGDLS, YYNGEE. The junction had 10 bases not matched to a gene; V was cut back by 4 bases and J by 4 bases. The CDR3 loop spans 16 amino acids.

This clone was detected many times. This CDR3 is CASSLVSSNTGELFF. The DNA for the CDR3 is TGTGCCAGCAGCTTAGTATCCTCGAACACCGGGGAGCTGTTTTTT. The chain is built from TRBV7-8 and TRBJ2-2; no reliable D call. The CDR3 sequence is 15 residues long. Germline V gene data show CDR1 as SGHVS and CDR2 as FQNEAQ. V gave up 1 base and J gave up 0 bases, with 6 bases separating them.